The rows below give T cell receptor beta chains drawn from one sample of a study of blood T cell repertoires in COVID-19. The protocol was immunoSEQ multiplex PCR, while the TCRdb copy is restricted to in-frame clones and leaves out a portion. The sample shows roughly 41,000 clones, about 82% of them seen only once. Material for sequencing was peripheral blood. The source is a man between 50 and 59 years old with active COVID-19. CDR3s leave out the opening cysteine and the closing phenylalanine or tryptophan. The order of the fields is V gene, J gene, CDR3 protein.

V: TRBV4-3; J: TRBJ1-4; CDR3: ASSQLQGEKLF
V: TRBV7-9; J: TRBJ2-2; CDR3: ASSSGDRAGELF
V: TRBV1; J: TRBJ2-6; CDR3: TSSQSTNLNSSGANVLT
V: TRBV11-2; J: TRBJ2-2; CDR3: ASSSLRTGELF
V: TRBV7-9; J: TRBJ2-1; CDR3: ASSLEATVSYNEQF
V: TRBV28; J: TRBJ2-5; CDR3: ASSFVNGAGQQETQY
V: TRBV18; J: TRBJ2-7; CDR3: ASSPAGTYEQY
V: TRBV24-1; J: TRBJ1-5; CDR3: ATSESGQGSQPQH
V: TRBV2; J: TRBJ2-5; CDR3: ASSHPQGAKETQY
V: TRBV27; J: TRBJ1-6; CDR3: ASSFTGGNSPLH
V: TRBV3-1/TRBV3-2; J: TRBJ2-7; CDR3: ASSPGGLADPYEQY
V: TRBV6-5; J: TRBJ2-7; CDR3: ASNTLSGTGAEQY